This T cell receptor beta chain appears in the sequencing data of a study of T cells in Graves' hyperthyroidism and ophthalmopathy. The CDR3 is 17 amino acids. CDR1 SGHVS and CDR2 FNYEAQ come from the germline V gene. Trimming removed 1 base from V and 0 bases from J, with 10 bases in between. It was RNA transcripts that yielded the amplified TCR beta CDR3 regions. RT-PCR in the first round (using the HTBI primer set) targeted the TCR CDR3. Each CDR3 protein gets one entry after TCRdb re-called the multiplex PCR reads with MiXCR. Of some 620,000 distinct CDR3 sequences in the sample, around 15% were seen once.

The chain links TRBV7-6 to TRBJ1-6, with a weak D call TRBD1 (5 bases). The sequence was obtained from a woman aged 25-40 years with Graves' hyperthyroidism. Sequenced input: blood. The chain's CDR3 is CASSLGDRSSYNSPLHF. In DNA form, the CDR3 reads TGTGCCAGCAGCTTAGGAGACAGAAGCTCCTATAATTCACCCCTCCACTTT.